This entry concerns a single T cell receptor beta chain. The study drew participants aged about 18 to 90 years from about two dozen US areas. The sample is drawn from a study of blood T cell repertoires in COVID-19. Study overall: Some COVID-19 samples were acute and others convalescent; all came from the United States, Italy and Spain. PBMCs, B-cell-depleted T cells, or T cells provided the cDNA or gDNA that made up the material.

In the authors' workflow: How many nucleated cells were present was estimated from reference gene primer amplification. Sequencing was performed with immunoSEQ multiplex PCR; in TCRdb, only in-frame clones are kept and a portion is missing. The V and J calls and clone size are taken from that table; D and trimming were inferred from the DNA. The sample records fewer than 450,000 clones, more than 75% being singletons. Trimming cost V 6 bases and J 6 bases, with 14 bases left between them. The V gene's germline CDR1 is SNHLY and CDR2 FYNNEI. This CDR3 has 13 amino acids. The sequence came from a woman under 30 who had recovered from COVID-19. The chain employs TRBV2 and TRBJ1-1; D not resolved. Specimen: PBMCs or T cells enriched from blood (not recorded which). CDR3 protein: CASRGNGDAEAFF. Here the CDR3 DNA reads TGTGCCAGCAGAGGTAACGGAGACGCTGAAGCTTTCTTT.